The 26 T cell receptor beta chains below all came from one sample that was sequenced in a study of Ad26.COV2.S vaccination and SARS-CoV-2 variants. Sequenced by immunoSEQ multiplex PCR; TCRdb stores in-frame clones only, minus some. In the table there are 350,000 to 500,000 clones, 90% of which are singletons. Treatment in this sample: approximately 18 received Ad26.COV2.S at low or high dose, single or two shots; about 5 received placebo; per-sample allocation not given. On day 63 after the first injection, vaccine and placebo recipients gave samples. This specimen was peripheral blood, taken in a trial of Ad26.COV2.S vaccine versus placebo. These receptors were collected from a person between 18 and 60 years old who received the Ad26.COV2.S COVID-19 vaccine or a placebo.

In this sample, this clone turned up once. This chain joins TRBV5-1 and TRBJ1-2; D uncertain. Germline V gene lookup returns CDR1 SGHRS and CDR2 YFSETQ. The V and J ends lost 0 bases and 4 bases respectively, with 10 bases between them. The CDR3 has 14 amino acids. This CDR3 is CASSLVDQTYGYTF. CDR3 bases: TGCGCCAGCAGCTTGGTGGATCAGACCTATGGCTACACCTTC.

The chain recombines TRBV6-1 with TRBJ1-1; tentatively, D is TRBD1 (6 bases). V was shortened by 2 bases and J by 5 bases, with 15 bases between the two germline ends. The CDR3 is 15 residues long. Looked up from germline, CDR1 is MNHNS and CDR2 is SASEGT. CDR3 protein: CASSELGGGWTEAFF. CDR3 bases: TGTGCCAGCAGTGAACTAGGGGGAGGGTGGACTGAAGCTTTCTTT.

V and J are TRBV3-1 (or the pseudogene TRBV3-2) and TRBJ2-1; 12 bases line up with TRBD2. V was clipped by 3 bases and J by 3 bases; unmatched bases: 6. The CDR3 has 17 amino acids. Germline V gene sequence: CDR1 LGHDT, CDR2 YNNKEL (reference sequence). CDR3 nucleotides: TGTGCCAGCAGCCACCACCGACTAGCGGGAGACTACAATGAGCAGTTCTTC. This gives the protein CASSHHRLAGDYNEQFF.

The chain recombines TRBV27 with TRBJ1-4, with D unresolved. This CDR3 spans 14 amino acids. Germline V CDR1 and CDR2: MNHEY, SMNVEV (reference sequence). Trimming pared 3 bases from V and 7 bases from J, leaving 12 bases between. CDR3 bases: TGTGCCAGCAGTTTTGTAGGGAGAGCTGAAAAACTGTTTTTT. Translated, it gives CASSFVGRAEKLFF.

The chain combines TRBV3-1 (or the pseudogene TRBV3-2) with TRBJ2-7; 14 nucleotides match TRBD2. Trimming cost V 4 bases and J 5 bases; bases outside gene matches: 7. CDR1 and CDR2 from the germline V gene are LGHDT and YNNKEL (reference sequence). The CDR3 consists of 16 residues. CDR3 coding DNA: TGTGCCAGCAGCCGCCAACGACTAGCGGGAGGGGACGAGCAGTACTTC. Translated: CASSRQRLAGGDEQYF.

The rearrangement links TRBV10-3 to TRBJ1-1; TRBD1 matches 11 bases. Per germline, CDR1 ENHRY and CDR2 SYGVKD. This CDR3 comprises 15 residues. V gave up 4 bases and J gave up 4 bases; unmatched junction bases: 5. DNA of the CDR3: TGTGCCATCAGTGTCTCCGGGACAGGGGGCACTGAAGCTTTCTTT. Translated, it gives CAISVSGTGGTEAFF.

The rearrangement joins TRBV7-2 to TRBJ2-1; 8 bases agree with TRBD2. Germline V gene data show CDR1 as SGHTA and CDR2 as FQGNSA. This CDR3 contains 16 residues. V shed 1 base, J shed 4 bases, and the junction held 6 bases outside the gene matches. CDR3 in DNA: TGTGCCAGCAGCTTAGTCGGGTCGGGAGGGTACAATGAGCAGTTCTTC. The encoded protein is CASSLVGSGGYNEQFF.

The chain recombines TRBV4-3 with TRBJ2-5; the D gene is possibly TRBD1 (7 bases). The V end was cut by 1 base, the J end by 5 bases, with 11 bases between. The germline V gene encodes CDR1 LGHNA and CDR2 YSLEER. CDR3 length equals 14 residues. The CDR3 bases are TGCGCCAGCAGCCAAGCGACAGGGAGGGAGACCCAGTACTTC. It specifies CASSQATGRETQYF.

V and J are TRBV5-6 and TRBJ2-1; TRBD2 matches 11 bases. CDR1 and CDR2 (germline): SGHDT, YYEEEE. The CDR3 is 16 amino acids. Germline trimming cut 3 bases from V and 6 bases from J; bases unmatched to any gene: 8. CDR3 region: CASSSTGTSGFNEQFF. CDR3 DNA: TGTGCCAGCAGCTCCACCGGGACTAGCGGCTTCAATGAGCAGTTCTTC.

CDR3 sequence (DNA): TGTGCCAGCAGTTCAATTGGGTCAGAGAGCACTGAAGCTTTCTTT. As protein: CASSSIGSESTEAFF. V gene TRBV28 combines with J gene TRBJ1-1; D remains ambiguous. Looked up from germline, CDR1 is MDHEN and CDR2 is SYDVKM. The V end was cut by 4 bases, the J end by 4 bases, with 16 bases between. The CDR3 is 15 amino acids.

CDR3 protein: CASSSLQGPNTEAFF. The CDR3 region has the DNA TGTGCCAGCAGCTCCCTCCAGGGGCCAAACACTGAAGCTTTCTTT. This chain uses TRBV7-9 with TRBJ1-1; D possibly corresponds to TRBD1 (6 bases). Looked up from germline, CDR1 is SEHNR and CDR2 is FQNEAQ (reference sequence). Trimming shortened V by 4 bases and J by 2 bases, and 14 bases separated the two germline ends. The CDR3 is made up of 15 amino acids.

The V and J genes are TRBV28 and TRBJ2-3; 7 bases agree with TRBD1. The germline gives CDR1 MDHEN, CDR2 SYDVKM. The CDR3 is 14 residues long. J gave up 2 bases and V 3 bases, and 2 bases lay outside the gene matches. The CDR3 nucleotides are TGTGCCAGCAGTTTGGGACAGAACACAGATACGCAGTATTTT. Protein product: CASSLGQNTDTQYF.

The chain uses TRBV9 and TRBJ2-1, with TRBD2 as a possible D gene (5 bases). CDR3 size: 15 residues. The V end lost 0 bases, the J end lost 6 bases, and 13 bases lay between the germline ends. The V gene's germline CDR1 is SGDLS and CDR2 YYNGEE. The CDR3 loop reads CASSVVGLATNEQFF. CDR3 sequence (DNA): TGTGCCAGCAGCGTAGTTGGGCTAGCAACCAATGAGCAGTTCTTC.

The chain combines TRBV19 with TRBJ2-3; D is perhaps TRBD1 (5 bases). Looked up from germline, CDR1 is LNHDA and CDR2 is SQIVND (reference sequence). The CDR3 covers 14 residues. The germline V and J ends were trimmed by 5 bases and 3 bases, with 12 bases remaining between them. The CDR3: CASSLRQITDTQYF. The CDR3 region has the DNA TGTGCCAGTAGTTTACGACAGATTACAGATACGCAGTATTTT.

The chain recombines TRBV24-1 with TRBJ2-2; 12 bases match TRBD2. The V gene end was trimmed by 4 bases and the J gene end by 1 base; junction bases not matched to a gene: 3. Germline V gene sequence: CDR1 KGHDR, CDR2 SFDVKD. The length of the CDR3 is 17 residues. CDR3 sequence (DNA): TGTGCCACCAGTGACCGGACTAGCGGGGAGAACACCGGGGAGCTGTTTTTT. Protein: CATSDRTSGENTGELFF.

The chain links TRBV18 to TRBJ1-4; 8 bases match TRBD1. Germline V gene lookup returns CDR1 KGHSH and CDR2 LQKENI. Trimming removed 5 bases from V and 8 bases from J; junction bases left unmatched: 4. CDR3 size: 13 residues. The CDR3 protein is CASSGQGIEKLFF. The CDR3 coding sequence is TGTGCCAGCTCAGGACAGGGAATCGAAAAACTGTTTTTT.

This chain links TRBV19 with TRBJ2-7, with D hard to call. Deletions cut 5 bases from V and 2 bases from J, with 10 bases between. The CDR3 contains 13 residues. CDR1 is LNHDA, CDR2 SQIVND, per germline (reference sequence). CDR3 sequence (DNA): TGTGCCAGTAGTTTTGGGGTGGCCTACGAGCAGTACTTC. This translates into CASSFGVAYEQYF.

The CDR3 is CASSQGLARQETQYF. CDR3 DNA: TGTGCCAGCAGCCAAGGTCTGGCCAGACAAGAGACCCAGTACTTC. The chain is built from TRBV16 and TRBJ2-5, with unresolved D. V lost 2 bases, J lost 2 bases, and 12 bases lay in between. Germline V gives CDR1 KGHSY, CDR2 FQNENV. This CDR3 region has 15 residues. The variable domain in full, completed from reference TRBV16 and TRBJ2-5, reads GEEVAQTPKHLVRGEGQKAKLYCAPIKGHSYVFWYQQVLKNEFKFLISFQNENVFDETGMPKERFSAKCLPNSPCSLEIQATKLEDSAVYFCASSQGLARQETQYFGPGTRLLVL.

The V gene is TRBV5-8, the J gene TRBJ2-1, with D perhaps TRBD1 (6 bases). Trimming pared 7 bases from V and 8 bases from J, leaving 19 bases between. In germline, CDR1 is SGHTS, CDR2 YDEGEE. The CDR3 runs 14 residues. DNA for the CDR3: TGTGCCAGCCTATACAGGGATGGTCTTTATGAGCAGTTCTTC. Its protein product is CASLYRDGLYEQFF.

V gene TRBV20-1 combines with J gene TRBJ2-3, with TRBD2 as a possible D gene (5 bases). From germline, CDR1 is DFQATT and CDR2 SNEGSKA (reference sequence). CDR3 length equals 17 residues. Trimming removed 3 bases at V and 1 base at J, with 20 bases between. The chain's CDR3 is CSASRFQSGVGTDTQYF. The CDR3 region has the DNA TGCAGTGCTAGTCGGTTCCAAAGCGGAGTCGGCACAGATACGCAGTATTTT.

J is TRBJ2-5 and V is TRBV5-1; D remains ambiguous. V was pared by 1 base and J by 1 base, with 14 bases between. The CDR3 is made up of 16 amino acids. The germline V gene encodes CDR1 SGHRS and CDR2 YFSETQ. CDR3 loop: CASSLSGRGFQETQYF. CDR3 nucleotides: TGCGCCAGCAGCTTGTCAGGTCGAGGTTTCCAAGAGACCCAGTACTTC.

The chain employs TRBV5-6 and TRBJ1-4, with D uncertain. Germline V gene data show CDR1 as SGHDT and CDR2 as YYEEEE. The CDR3 consists of 14 residues. V gave up 2 bases and J gave up 8 bases, with 13 bases separating them. CDR3 residues: CASSFRSVNEKLFF. CDR3 coding DNA: TGTGCCAGCAGCTTCAGGAGCGTCAACGAAAAACTGTTTTTT. Together with reference TRBV5-6 and TRBJ1-4, the CDR3 gives the full variable domain: DAGVTQSPTHLIKTRGQQVTLRCSPKSGHDTVSWYQQALGQGPQFIFQYYEEEERQRGNFPDRFSGHQFPNYSSELNVNALLLGDSALYLCASSFRSVNEKLFFGSGTQLSVL.

The V gene is TRBV7-9, the J gene TRBJ2-5; a weak D match, TRBD2 (5 bases). V was cut by 5 bases and J by 5 bases, with 21 bases left in between. This CDR3 spans 16 amino acids. Germline lookup yields CDR1 SEHNR and CDR2 FQNEAQ (reference sequence). CDR3 nucleotides: TGTGCCAGCAGCCCCCGACCGGGAACCATGATGGAGACCCAGTACTTC. It translates to CASSPRPGTMMETQYF.

V is TRBV30 and J is TRBJ2-7; TRBD1 aligns across 11 bases. Germline lookup yields CDR1 GTSNPN and CDR2 SVGIG (reference sequence). The V segment lost 3 bases and the J segment 4 bases; nucleotides outside the gene matches: 5. The CDR3 loop spans 14 amino acids. The DNA for the CDR3 is TGTGCCTGGAGAAAGGACAGGGGGCCTTACGAGCAGTACTTC. Its translation is CAWRKDRGPYEQYF. The whole variable domain, remainder taken from reference TRBV30 and TRBJ2-7, is SQTIHQWPATLVQPVGSPLSLECTVEGTSNPNLYWYRQAAGRGLQLLFYSVGIGQISSEVPQNLSASRPQDRQFILSSKKLLLSDSGFYLCAWRKDRGPYEQYFGPGTRLTVT.

This sequence joins TRBV7-3 and TRBJ2-3; D is unresolved. This CDR3 is built from 13 residues. From germline, CDR1 is SGHTA and CDR2 FQGTGA. Between the trimmed V and J ends, which lost 2 bases and 4 bases, there was a span of 7 bases. The chain's CDR3 is CASSLQFSDTQYF. CDR3 bases: TGTGCCAGCAGCTTACAATTTTCAGATACGCAGTATTTT.

This chain joins TRBV20-1 and TRBJ2-7, with D perhaps being TRBD1 or TRBD2 (5 bases each). The CDR3 spans 13 residues. V lost 3 bases and J 6 bases, leaving 15 bases between the germline ends. Germline lookup yields CDR1 DFQATT and CDR2 SNEGSKA (reference sequence). The CDR3 sequence is CSASTQGVSEQYF. The CDR3 DNA follows: TGCAGTGCTAGTACCCAGGGAGTTTCCGAGCAGTACTTC.